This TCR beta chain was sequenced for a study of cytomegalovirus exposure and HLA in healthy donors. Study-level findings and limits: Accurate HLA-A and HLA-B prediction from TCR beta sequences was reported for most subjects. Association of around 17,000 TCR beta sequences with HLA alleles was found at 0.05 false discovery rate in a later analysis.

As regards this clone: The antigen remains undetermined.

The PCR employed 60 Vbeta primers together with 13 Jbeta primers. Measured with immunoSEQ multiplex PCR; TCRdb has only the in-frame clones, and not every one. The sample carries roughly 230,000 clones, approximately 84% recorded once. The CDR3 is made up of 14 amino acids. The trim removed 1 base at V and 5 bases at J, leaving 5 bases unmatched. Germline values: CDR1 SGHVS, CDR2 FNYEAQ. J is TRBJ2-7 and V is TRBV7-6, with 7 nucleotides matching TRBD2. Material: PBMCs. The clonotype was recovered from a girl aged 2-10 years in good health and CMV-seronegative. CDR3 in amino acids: CASSLDGRSDEQYF. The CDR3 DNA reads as TGTGCCAGCAGCTTAGACGGGAGGTCCGACGAGCAGTACTTC.